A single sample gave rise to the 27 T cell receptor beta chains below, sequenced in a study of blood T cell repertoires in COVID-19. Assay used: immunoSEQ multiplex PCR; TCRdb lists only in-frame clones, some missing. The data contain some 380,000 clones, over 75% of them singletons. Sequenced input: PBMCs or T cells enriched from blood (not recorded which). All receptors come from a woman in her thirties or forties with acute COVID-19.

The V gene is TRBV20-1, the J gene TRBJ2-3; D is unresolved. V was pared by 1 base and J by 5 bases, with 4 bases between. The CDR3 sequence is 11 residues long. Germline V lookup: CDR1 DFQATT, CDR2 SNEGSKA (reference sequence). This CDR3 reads CSARGVDTQYF. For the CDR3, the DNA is TGCAGTGCTAGAGGCGTAGATACGCAGTATTTT.

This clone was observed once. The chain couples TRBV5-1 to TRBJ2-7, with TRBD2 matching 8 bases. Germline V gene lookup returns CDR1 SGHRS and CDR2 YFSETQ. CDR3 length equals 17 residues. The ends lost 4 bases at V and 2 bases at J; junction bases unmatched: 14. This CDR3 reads CASSARSTSALPYEQYF. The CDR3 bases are TGCGCCAGCAGCGCTCGCTCGACTAGCGCCCTTCCCTACGAGCAGTACTTC.

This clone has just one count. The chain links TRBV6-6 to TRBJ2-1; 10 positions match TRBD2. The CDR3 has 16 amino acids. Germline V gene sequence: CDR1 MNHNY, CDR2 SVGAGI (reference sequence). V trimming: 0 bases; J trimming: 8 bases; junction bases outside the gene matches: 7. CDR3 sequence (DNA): TGTGCCAGCAGTTACTCCTCGGCTAGCGGGGGCGATGAGCAGTTCTTC. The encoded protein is CASSYSSASGGDEQFF.

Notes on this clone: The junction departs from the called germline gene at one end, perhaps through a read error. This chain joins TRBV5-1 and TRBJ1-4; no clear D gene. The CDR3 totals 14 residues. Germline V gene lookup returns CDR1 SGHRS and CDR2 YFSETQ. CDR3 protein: CASTTVPTNEKLFF. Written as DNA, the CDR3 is TGCGCCAGCACGACGGTCCCAACTAATGAAAAATTGTTTTTT.

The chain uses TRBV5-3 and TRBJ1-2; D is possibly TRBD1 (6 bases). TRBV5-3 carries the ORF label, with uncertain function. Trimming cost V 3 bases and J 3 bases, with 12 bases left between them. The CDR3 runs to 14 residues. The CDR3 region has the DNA TGTGCCAGAAGCTACCACAGGGATCACTATGGCTACACCTTC. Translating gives CARSYHRDHYGYTF.

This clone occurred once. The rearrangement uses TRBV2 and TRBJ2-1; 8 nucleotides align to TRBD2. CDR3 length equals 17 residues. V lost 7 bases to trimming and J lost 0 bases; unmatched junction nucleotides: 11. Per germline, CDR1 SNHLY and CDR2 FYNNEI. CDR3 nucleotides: TGTGCCAGCACAGCGCGGACTAGCCCCCGCTCCTACAATGAGCAGTTCTTC. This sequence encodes CASTARTSPRSYNEQFF.

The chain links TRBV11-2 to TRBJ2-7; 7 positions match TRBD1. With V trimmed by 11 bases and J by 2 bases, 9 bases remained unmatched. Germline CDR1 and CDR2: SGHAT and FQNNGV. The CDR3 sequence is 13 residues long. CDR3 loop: CASRPQGAYEQYF. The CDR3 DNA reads TGTGCCTCGAGACCGCAGGGGGCCTACGAGCAGTACTTC.

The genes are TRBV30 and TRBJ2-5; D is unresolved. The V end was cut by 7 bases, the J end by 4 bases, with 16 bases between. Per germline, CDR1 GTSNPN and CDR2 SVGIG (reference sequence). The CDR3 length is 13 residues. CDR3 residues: CALSAEWRETQYF. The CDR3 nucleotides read TGTGCCTTGTCAGCCGAGTGGAGAGAGACCCAGTACTTC.

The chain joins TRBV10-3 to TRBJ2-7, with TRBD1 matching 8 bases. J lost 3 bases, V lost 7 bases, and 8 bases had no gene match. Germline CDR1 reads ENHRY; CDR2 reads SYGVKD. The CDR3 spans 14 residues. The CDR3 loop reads CAINDPGTGYEQYF. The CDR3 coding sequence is TGTGCCATCAACGACCCCGGGACAGGCTACGAGCAGTACTTC.

CDR3: CASSEWGLVSDTQYF. The CDR3 coding sequence is TGTGCCAGCAGTGAATGGGGACTAGTTTCAGATACGCAGTATTTT. V gene TRBV6-1 combines with J gene TRBJ2-3; TRBD2 matches 8 bases. Germline trimming cut 2 bases from V and 4 bases from J; bases unmatched to any gene: 5. Germline V gene data show CDR1 as MNHNS and CDR2 as SASEGT. The CDR3 loop spans 15 amino acids.

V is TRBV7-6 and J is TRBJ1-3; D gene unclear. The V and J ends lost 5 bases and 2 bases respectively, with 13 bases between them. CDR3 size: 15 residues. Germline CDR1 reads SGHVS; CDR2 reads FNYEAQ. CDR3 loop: CASSTREGPGNTIYF. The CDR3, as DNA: TGTGCCAGCAGCACCCGGGAAGGACCTGGAAACACCATATATTTT.

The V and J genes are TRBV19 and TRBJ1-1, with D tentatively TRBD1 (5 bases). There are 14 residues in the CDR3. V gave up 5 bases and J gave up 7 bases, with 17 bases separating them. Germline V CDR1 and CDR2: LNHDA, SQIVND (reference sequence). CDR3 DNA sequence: TGTGCCAGTAGTCCCTCAGGGTTAAGGAATGAAGCTTTCTTT. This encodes CASSPSGLRNEAFF.

The CDR3 nucleotides are TGTGCCAGCAGCCGGGGCGGGATCGTAGAAGCTTTCTTT. Its protein is CASSRGGIVEAFF. The chain uses TRBV7-9 and TRBJ1-1; a possible D gene is TRBD1 (5 bases). V dropped 5 bases and J dropped 8 bases, with 15 bases sitting between them. The CDR3 runs 13 residues. CDR1 and CDR2 from the germline V gene are SEHNR and FQNEAQ (reference sequence).

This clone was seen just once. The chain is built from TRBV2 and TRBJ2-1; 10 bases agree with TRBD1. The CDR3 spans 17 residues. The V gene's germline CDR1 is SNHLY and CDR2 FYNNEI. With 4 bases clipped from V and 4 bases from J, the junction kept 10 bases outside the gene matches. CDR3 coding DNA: TGTGCCAGCAGTGCCCCGGGACAGGGGCGACTATACAATGAGCAGTTCTTC. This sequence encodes CASSAPGQGRLYNEQFF.

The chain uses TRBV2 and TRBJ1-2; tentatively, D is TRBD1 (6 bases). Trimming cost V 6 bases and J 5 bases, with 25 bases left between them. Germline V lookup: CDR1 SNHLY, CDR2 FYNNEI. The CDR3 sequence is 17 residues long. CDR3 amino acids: CASRVMRQADGAYGYTF. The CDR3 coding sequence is TGTGCCAGCAGAGTAATGAGACAGGCTGATGGCGCATATGGCTACACCTTC. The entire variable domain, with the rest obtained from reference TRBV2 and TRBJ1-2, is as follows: EPEVTQTPSHQVTQMGQEVILRCVPISNHLYFYWYRQILGQKVEFLVSFYNNEISEKSEIFDDQFSVERPDGSNFTLKIRSTKLEDSAMYFCASRVMRQADGAYGYTFGSGTRLTVV.

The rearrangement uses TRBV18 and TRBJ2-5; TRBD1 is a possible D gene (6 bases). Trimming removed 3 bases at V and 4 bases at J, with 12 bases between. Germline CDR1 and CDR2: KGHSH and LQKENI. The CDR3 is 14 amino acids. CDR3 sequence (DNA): TGTGCCAGCTCACCGCAGGGGATTTCAGAGACCCAGTACTTC. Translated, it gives CASSPQGISETQYF.

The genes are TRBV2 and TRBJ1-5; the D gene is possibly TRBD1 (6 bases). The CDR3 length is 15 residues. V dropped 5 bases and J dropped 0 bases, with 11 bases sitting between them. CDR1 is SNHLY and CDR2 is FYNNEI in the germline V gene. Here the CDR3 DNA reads TGTGCCAGCAGTTTAAACAGGGTTAGCAATCAGCCCCAGCATTTT. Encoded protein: CASSLNRVSNQPQHF. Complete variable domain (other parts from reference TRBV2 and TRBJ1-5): EPEVTQTPSHQVTQMGQEVILRCVPISNHLYFYWYRQILGQKVEFLVSFYNNEISEKSEIFDDQFSVERPDGSNFTLKIRSTKLEDSAMYFCASSLNRVSNQPQHFGDGTRLSIL.

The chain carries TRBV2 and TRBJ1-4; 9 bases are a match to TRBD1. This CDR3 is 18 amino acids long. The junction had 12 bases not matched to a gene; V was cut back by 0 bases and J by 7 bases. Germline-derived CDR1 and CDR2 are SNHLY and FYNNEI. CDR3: CASSEARRYRGRSEKLFF. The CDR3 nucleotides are TGTGCCAGCAGTGAAGCGAGAAGATACAGGGGGCGCAGTGAAAAACTGTTTTTT.

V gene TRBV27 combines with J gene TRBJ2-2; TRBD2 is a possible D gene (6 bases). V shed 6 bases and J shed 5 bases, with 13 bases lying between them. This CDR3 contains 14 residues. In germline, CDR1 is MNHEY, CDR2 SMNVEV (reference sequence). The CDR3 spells CASRRLGGTGELFF. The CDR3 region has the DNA TGTGCCAGCAGACGACTAGGAGGTACCGGGGAGCTGTTTTTT.

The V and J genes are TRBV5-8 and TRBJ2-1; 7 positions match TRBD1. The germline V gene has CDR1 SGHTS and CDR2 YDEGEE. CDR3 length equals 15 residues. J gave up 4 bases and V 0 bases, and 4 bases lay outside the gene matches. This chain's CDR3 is CASSLGTGEYNEQFF. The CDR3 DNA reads TGTGCCAGCAGCTTGGGAACAGGGGAATACAATGAGCAGTTCTTC.

This chain's CDR3 is CASSITAGINSPLHF. CDR3 in DNA: TGTGCCAGTAGTATCACCGCGGGCATCAATTCACCCCTCCACTTT. The V and J genes are TRBV19 and TRBJ1-6; no clear D. Germline V gene sequence: CDR1 LNHDA, CDR2 SQIVND (reference sequence). CDR3 size: 15 residues. V dropped 3 bases and J dropped 7 bases, with 13 bases sitting between them.

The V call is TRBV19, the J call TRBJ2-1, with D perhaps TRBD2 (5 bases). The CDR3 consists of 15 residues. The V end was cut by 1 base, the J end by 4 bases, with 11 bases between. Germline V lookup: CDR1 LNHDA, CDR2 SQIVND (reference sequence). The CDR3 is CASSIASSIYNEQFF. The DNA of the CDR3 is TGTGCCAGTAGTATAGCTAGCTCAATTTACAATGAGCAGTTCTTC.

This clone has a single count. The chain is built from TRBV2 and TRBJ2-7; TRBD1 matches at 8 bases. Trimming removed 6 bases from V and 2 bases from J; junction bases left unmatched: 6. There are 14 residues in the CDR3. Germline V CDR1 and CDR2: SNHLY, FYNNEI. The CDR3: CASSKQGVAYEQYF. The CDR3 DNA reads TGTGCCAGCAGCAAACAGGGGGTTGCCTACGAGCAGTACTTC.

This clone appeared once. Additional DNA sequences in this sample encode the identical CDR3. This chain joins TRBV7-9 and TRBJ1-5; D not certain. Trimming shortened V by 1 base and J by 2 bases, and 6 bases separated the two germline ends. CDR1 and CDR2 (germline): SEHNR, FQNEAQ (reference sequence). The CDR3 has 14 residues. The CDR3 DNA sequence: TGTGCCAGCAGCTTAGGACGGGGCAATCAGCCCCAGCATTTT. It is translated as CASSLGRGNQPQHF.

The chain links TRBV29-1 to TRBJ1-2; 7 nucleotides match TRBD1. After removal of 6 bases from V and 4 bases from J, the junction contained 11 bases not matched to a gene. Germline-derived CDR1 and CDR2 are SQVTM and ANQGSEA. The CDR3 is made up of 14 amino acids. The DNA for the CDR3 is TGCAGCGTCCCCTCCAGGGGGAGAGGCTATGGCTACACCTTC. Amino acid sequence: CSVPSRGRGYGYTF. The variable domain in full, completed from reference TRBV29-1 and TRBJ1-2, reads SAVISQKPSRDICQRGTSLTIQCQVDSQVTMMFWYRQQPGQSLTLIATANQGSEATYESGFVIDKFPISRPNLTFSTLTVSNMSPEDSSIYLCSVPSRGRGYGYTFGSGTRLTVV.

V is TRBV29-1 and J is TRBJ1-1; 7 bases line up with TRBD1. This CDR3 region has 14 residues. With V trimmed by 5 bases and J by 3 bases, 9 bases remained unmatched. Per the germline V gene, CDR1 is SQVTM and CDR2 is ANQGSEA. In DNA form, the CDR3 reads TGCAGCGTTCCGGGACAGCAACTAGACACTGAAGCTTTCTTT. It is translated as CSVPGQQLDTEAFF.

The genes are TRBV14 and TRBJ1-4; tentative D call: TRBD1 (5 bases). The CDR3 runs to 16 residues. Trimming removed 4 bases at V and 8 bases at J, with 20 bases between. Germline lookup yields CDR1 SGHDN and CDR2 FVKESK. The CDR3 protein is CASSPTPVGGGEKLFF. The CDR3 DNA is TGTGCCAGCAGCCCGACCCCAGTCGGGGGAGGAGAAAAACTGTTTTTT.